This T cell receptor (beta chain) comes out of a study of blood T cell repertoires in COVID-19. Study-level information: The study drew acute and convalescent COVID-19 samples from the United States, Italy and Spain. PBMCs, B-cell-depleted T cells, or T cells provided the cDNA or gDNA that made up the material.

Trimming took 6 bases from V and 8 from J; bases not matched to a gene: 8. The CDR3 has 14 amino acids. CDR1 and CDR2 (germline): MNHNY, SVGAGI (reference sequence). As processed by the authors: How many nucleated cells were present was estimated from reference gene primer amplification. The data were produced by immunoSEQ multiplex PCR, yet TCRdb's version contains in-frame clones alone and is incomplete. That table supplies the V and J calls and clone size; D and trimming were determined from the DNA. The sample includes about 120,000 clones, 85% seen only once; the top ten take 5% to 8%. Sequencing was carried out using peripheral blood. J is TRBJ2-1 and V is TRBV6-6, with 9 bases that match TRBD2. The TCR originated in a man aged 80 or over with active or convalescent COVID-19. CDR3 sequence (DNA): TGTGCCAGCAGCGCGGGAGGGCCCTCGGATGAGCAGTTCTTC. Amino acid sequence: CASSAGGPSDEQFF.